This TCR beta chain appears in the sequencing data of a study of healthy donors' naive CD4 and CD8 T cells (dated by TCRdb to between 2014 and 2017). For context, the study as a whole: The donors were selected to cover three age groups of six people each (20-25, 40-50 and 60-70 years), had a mean age of around 46, and were half female. The donors were HLA-typed by sequencing at HLA-A, -B, -C, -DRB1, -DQB1 and -DPB1, using the SBTexcellerator protocol, an ABI3130xl analyzer and SBTengine software. For TCR alpha, a new primer set was designed to cover all functional IMGT alpha gene variants, and all other steps followed the beta-chain workflow. To examine how TCR variation is linked to lineage commitment, the study sequenced rearranged TCR alpha and beta chains from naive CD4+ and CD8+ T cells. Peripheral blood mononuclear cells were collected from 15 to 20 healthy, unrelated individuals. The research as a whole found: Possible repertoire bias arising from homeostatic proliferation of naive T cells was not directly addressed. In both chains, CD4+ lineage was linked to a positively charged CDR3, whereas CD8+ lineage was linked to a negatively charged CDR3. Reportedly, most V and J gene segments showed bias between naive CD4+ and CD8+ cells, and this bias held consistently across donors regardless of HLA genotype. Taken together, V genes, J genes and CDR3 charge appeared to account for 10% to 15% of the variance in CD4/CD8 propensity, acting in a largely additive way. Because the alpha and beta chains were sequenced in bulk, pairing them was not possible, and so effects of the combined chains went unevaluated.

Its CDR3 holds 15 amino acids, cysteine through phenylalanine. The sequence is cut down to CDR3 DNA, 45 bases in frame from base 1. At the junction V is shortened by 3 bases and J by 5 bases, with 15 bases in between. From a lookup of the germline V gene (reference sequence), CDR1 and CDR2 are MNHEY and SMNVEV. The sequencer was a 454 GS FLX Titanium. A previously published linear amplification protocol was used to build TCR libraries from about 500 ng of total RNA. The Roche/454 Genome Sequencer with Titanium chemistry was used for sequencing. The authors processed their data as follows. From roughly 5 of the healthy donors, a total of approximately 74,000 rearranged TCR alpha transcripts were sequenced. Duplicate transcripts were removed, and each unique TCR clonotype was defined by its CDR3 junction following IMGT nomenclature. CD4 versus CD8 status was modeled on V and J genes by logistic regression in R 2.13.0, with adjustment for donor effects and Bonferroni correction for multiple testing. Starting from the raw public reads, TCRdb applied fastp trimming at Q25, assembled clones with MiXCR and retained in-frame beta chains. Here each entry gathers all rows of one CDR3 protein and keeps the most common genes and DNA. These V and J calls originate from TCRdb's pipeline instead of the authors' own analysis. This sample has about 200,000 distinct CDR3 sequences in its table, and 65% to 80% of those were observed once. Less than 2.5% of the sample is in the top ten clones.

Cells with a CD4+CD8-CD45RO-CD45RA+ profile were isolated by FACS and defined as naive CD4+ T cells, and those with a CD8+CD4-CD45RA+CD27bright profile were defined as naive CD8+ T cells. Sorting used antibodies against CD4 (RPA-T4), CD8 (SK1), CD27 (O323), CD45RA (HI100) and CD45RO (UCHL1). Points on this clonotype: The antigen it recognizes is unknown. No much larger clonotype is one base removed from it; base qualities were not supplied.

The rearrangement joined TRBV27 to TRBJ2-3; TRBD1 is perhaps the D gene, given 6 matching bases. This TCR derives from a pool of human donors in good health; the sample pools cells from several healthy donors. Sequenced input: naive CD4+ and CD8+ T cells sorted from blood, pooled from several donors. The cell subset or site label, as the study defines it: FACS-sorted naive CD4+ (CD45RO-CD45RA+) and naive CD8+ (CD45RA+CD27bright) T cells. The CDR3 is CASSLSTGSLDTQYF. The DNA reads as follows: TGTGCCAGCAGTTTGAGTACAGGGAGCTTAGATACGCAGTATTTT.